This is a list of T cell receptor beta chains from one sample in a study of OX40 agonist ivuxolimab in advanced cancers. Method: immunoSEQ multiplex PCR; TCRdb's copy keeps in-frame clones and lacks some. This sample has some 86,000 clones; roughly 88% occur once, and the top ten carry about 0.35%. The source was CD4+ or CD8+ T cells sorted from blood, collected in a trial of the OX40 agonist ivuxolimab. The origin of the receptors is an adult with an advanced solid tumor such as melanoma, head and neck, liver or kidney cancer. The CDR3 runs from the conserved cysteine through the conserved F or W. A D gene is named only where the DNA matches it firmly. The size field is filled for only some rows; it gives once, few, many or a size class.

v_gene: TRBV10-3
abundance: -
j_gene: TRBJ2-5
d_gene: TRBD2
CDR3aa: CAMAGGYQETQYF
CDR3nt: TGTGCCATGGCGGGGGGGTACCAAGAGACCCAGTACTTC

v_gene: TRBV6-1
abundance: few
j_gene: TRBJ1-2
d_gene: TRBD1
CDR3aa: CASNPRQGGYGYTF
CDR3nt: TGTGCCAGCAATCCCAGACAGGGAGGCTATGGCTACACCTTC

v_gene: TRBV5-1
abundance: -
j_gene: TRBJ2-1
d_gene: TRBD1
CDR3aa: CASSSGTGNYNEQFF
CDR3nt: TGCGCCAGCAGCTCCGGGACAGGGAACTACAATGAGCAGTTCTTC

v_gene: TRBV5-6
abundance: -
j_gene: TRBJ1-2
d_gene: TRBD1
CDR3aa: CASSRDRVLYGYTF
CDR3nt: TGTGCCAGCAGCAGGGACAGGGTGCTCTATGGCTACACCTTC

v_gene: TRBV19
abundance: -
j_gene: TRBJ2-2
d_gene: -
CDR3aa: CASTSSGVTQLRVGELFF
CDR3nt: TGTGCCAGTACCTCCTCTGGGGTAACACAACTAAGGGTCGGGGAGCTGTTTTTT

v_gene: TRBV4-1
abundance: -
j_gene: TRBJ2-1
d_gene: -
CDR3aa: CASSRTRGEQFF
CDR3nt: TGCGCCAGCAGCCGGACCCGGGGGGAGCAGTTCTTC

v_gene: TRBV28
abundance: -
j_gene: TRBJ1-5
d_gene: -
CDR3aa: CASTTWTQKNQPQHF
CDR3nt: TGTGCCAGCACGACCTGGACCCAGAAGAATCAGCCCCAGCATTTT

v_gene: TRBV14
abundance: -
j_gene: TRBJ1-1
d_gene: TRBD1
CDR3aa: CASSPTGGQYTEAFF
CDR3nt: TGTGCCAGCAGCCCCACAGGGGGCCAATACACTGAAGCTTTCTTT

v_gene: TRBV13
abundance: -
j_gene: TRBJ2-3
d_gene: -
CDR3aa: CASTVGAGVGDTQYF
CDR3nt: TGTGCCAGCACCGTGGGGGCAGGGGTTGGCGATACGCAGTATTTT

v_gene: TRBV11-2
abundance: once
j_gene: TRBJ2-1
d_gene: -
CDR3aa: CASSYGRSYNEQFF
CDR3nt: TGTGCCAGCAGTTATGGGCGCTCCTACAATGAGCAGTTCTTC

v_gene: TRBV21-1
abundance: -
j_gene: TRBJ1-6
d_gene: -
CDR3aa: CASRYGTGKPLHF
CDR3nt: TGTGCCAGCAGATACGGGACCGGGAAGCCCCTCCACTTT

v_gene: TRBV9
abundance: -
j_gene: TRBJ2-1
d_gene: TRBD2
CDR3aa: CASSVSHLAGGMNEQFF
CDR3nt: TGTGCCAGCAGCGTATCCCACCTAGCGGGGGGGATGAATGAGCAGTTCTTC

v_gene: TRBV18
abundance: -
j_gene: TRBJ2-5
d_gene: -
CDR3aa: CASSPRGRQETQYF
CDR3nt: TGTGCCAGCTCACCAAGAGGCCGACAAGAGACCCAGTACTTC

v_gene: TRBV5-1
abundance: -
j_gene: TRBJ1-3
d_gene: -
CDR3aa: CASSFGGTDGNTIYF
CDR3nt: TGCGCCAGCAGCTTCGGAGGGACGGACGGAAACACCATATATTTT

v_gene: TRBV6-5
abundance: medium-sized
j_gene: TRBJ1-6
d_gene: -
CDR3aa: CASSRDPRAPLHF
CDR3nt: TGTGCCAGCAGTCGGGACCCAAGGGCACCCCTCCACTTT

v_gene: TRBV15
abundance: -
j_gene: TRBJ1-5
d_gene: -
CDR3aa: CATSREEGGPQHF
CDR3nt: TGTGCCACCAGCAGAGAAGAGGGTGGGCCCCAGCATTTT

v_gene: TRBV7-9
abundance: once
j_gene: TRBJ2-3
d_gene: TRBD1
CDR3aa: CASSLGTGYTDTQYF
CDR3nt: TGTGCCAGCAGCTTAGGGACAGGATACACAGATACGCAGTATTTT

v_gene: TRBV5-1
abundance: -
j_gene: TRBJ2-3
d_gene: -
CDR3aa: CASSLEAGQQWNTQYF
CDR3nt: TGCGCCAGCAGCTTGGAGGCAGGACAGCAATGGAATACGCAGTATTTT

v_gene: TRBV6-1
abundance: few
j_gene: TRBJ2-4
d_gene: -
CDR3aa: CASSAGLQNIQYF
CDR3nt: TGTGCCAGCAGTGCGGGACTCCAAAACATTCAGTACTTC

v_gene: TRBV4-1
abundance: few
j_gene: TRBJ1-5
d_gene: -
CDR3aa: CASSQVAESNQPQHF
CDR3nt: TGCGCCAGCAGCCAAGTGGCAGAGTCCAATCAGCCCCAGCATTTT

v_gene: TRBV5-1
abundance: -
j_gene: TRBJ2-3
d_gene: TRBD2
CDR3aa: CASSSTSGTDTQYF
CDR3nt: TGCGCCAGCAGCTCGACTAGCGGCACAGATACGCAGTATTTT

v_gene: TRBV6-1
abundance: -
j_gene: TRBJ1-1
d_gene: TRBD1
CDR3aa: CASRTQGARTEAFF
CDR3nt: TGTGCCAGCAGGACCCAGGGGGCGCGGACTGAAGCTTTCTTT

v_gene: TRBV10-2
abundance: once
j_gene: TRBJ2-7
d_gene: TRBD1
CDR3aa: CASTSYPGQGAYEQYF
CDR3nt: TGCGCCAGCACCTCCTACCCGGGACAGGGGGCTTACGAGCAGTACTTC